A selection of T cell receptor beta chains follows, all from one sample in a study of cytomegalovirus exposure and HLA in healthy donors. The protocol was immunoSEQ multiplex PCR, while the TCRdb copy is restricted to in-frame clones and leaves out a portion. The sample has 110,000 or so clones, roughly 88% seen once. The sequencing input was PBMCs. Receptors were obtained from a man aged 18-30 years in good health and CMV-seronegative. CDR3s include the opening cysteine and the closing phenylalanine or tryptophan. D genes are given only for firm matches. Not all rows give a size; the values are once, few, many and, for expanded clones, a class.

j_gene,abundance,d_gene,v_gene,CDR3aa,CDR3nt
TRBJ2-3,.,TRBD2,TRBV14,CASSGPRAGRTDTQYF,TGTGCCAGCAGTGGCCCTCGAGCGGGAAGGACAGATACGCAGTATTTT
TRBJ2-7,.,.,TRBV4-2,CASSQTAVYEQYF,TGTGCCAGCAGCCAAACAGCGGTTTACGAGCAGTACTTC
TRBJ2-5,.,TRBD1,TRBV27,CASSFSGGETQYF,TGTGCCAGCAGTTTTTCAGGGGGAGAGACCCAGTACTTC
TRBJ1-1,.,TRBD1,TRBV5-1,CASTRQGANTEAFF,TGCGCCAGCACCAGACAGGGGGCGAACACTGAAGCTTTCTTT
TRBJ1-1,.,.,TRBV27,CASSLVGAPTEAFF,TGTGCCAGCAGTTTAGTTGGGGCCCCCACTGAAGCTTTCTTT
TRBJ2-5,.,TRBD1,TRBV10-3,CAISEQDRGQETQYF,TGTGCCATCAGTGAACAAGACAGGGGACAAGAGACCCAGTACTTC
TRBJ1-4,.,TRBD1,TRBV7-9,CASSHAGGNEKLFF,TGTGCCAGCAGCCATGCAGGGGGGAATGAAAAACTGTTTTTT
TRBJ2-1,.,TRBD2,TRBV2,CASSAASGRPSSYNEQFF,TGTGCCAGCAGTGCGGCTAGCGGGAGGCCCAGCTCCTACAATGAGCAGTTCTTC
TRBJ1-1,.,TRBD1,TRBV19,CASSPTGDPTEAFF,TGTGCCAGTAGTCCAACAGGGGACCCCACTGAAGCTTTCTTT
TRBJ1-1,.,.,TRBV4-2,CASSQVPGTEAFF,TGTGCCAGCAGCCAAGTTCCCGGGACTGAAGCTTTCTTT
TRBJ2-2,.,.,TRBV30,CAWSSGTLNTGELFF,TGTGCCTGGAGTTCCGGGACACTGAACACCGGGGAGCTGTTTTTT
TRBJ2-1,once,TRBD2,TRBV27,CASNLAGLAGNEQFF,TGTGCCAGCAACTTAGCGGGACTAGCGGGAAATGAGCAGTTCTTC
TRBJ1-2,.,.,TRBV6-5,CASSYGSGFRYGYTF,TGTGCCAGCAGTTACGGCTCAGGGTTCCGCTATGGCTACACCTTC
TRBJ1-1,.,TRBD1,TRBV5-4,CASSLEGGRMNTEAFF,TGTGCCAGCAGCTTGGAAGGGGGCAGAATGAACACTGAAGCTTTCTTT
TRBJ2-3,.,.,TRBV5-4,CASSSRGTDTQYF,TGTGCCAGCAGCTCCCGGGGTACAGATACGCAGTATTTT
TRBJ2-7,.,.,TRBV27,CASSQYVGHYEQYF,TGTGCCAGCAGTCAGTATGTGGGGCACTACGAGCAGTACTTC